These 23 T cell receptor beta chains came from one sample sequenced in a study of CXCR3-negative and CXCR3-positive naive CD8 T cells. In preparing the TRB cDNA libraries, 5' RACE with UMI labels was used. Each CDR3 protein gets one entry in TCRdb, which reprocessed the 5' RACE reads and gives no DNA. The record lists approximately 70,000 distinct CDR3 sequences, of which the ten most abundant hold roughly 1.5%. Sequenced sample: naive CXCR3- CD8+ T cells from blood. Subset: CD45RO-CCR7+CD27+CD95- naive CD8+ T cells lacking CXCR3 (TNR3-). The receptors were sampled from a human donor in good health. Some clones in this sample may be carry-over from other donors' samples.

The rearrangement uses TRBV15 and TRBJ1-1; TCRdb returns TRBD1, unconfirmable since there is no DNA. The CDR3 length is 18 residues. CDR1 LNHNV and CDR2 YYDKDF come from the germline V gene (reference sequence). CDR3 loop: CATSRGGRGGGPSTEAFF.

This rearrangement joins TRBV9 to TRBJ2-2. This CDR3 is built from 13 residues. Germline CDR1 is SGDLS and CDR2 is YYNGEE. CDR3 region: CASSVGSTGELFF.

J is TRBJ2-7 and V is TRBV29-1; TCRdb picks TRBD1, but there is no DNA to check that call. Germline V lookup: CDR1 SQVTM, CDR2 ANQGSEA. This CDR3 is built from 13 residues. This CDR3 reads CSVRGGYSYEQYF.

This CDR3 reads CASSQSPGLSSYEQYF. The V and J genes are TRBV23-1 and TRBJ2-7; TCRdb reports TRBD1, a call that lacks DNA to check it against. TRBV23-1 is labeled an ORF, and its function is uncertain. The CDR3 consists of 16 residues.

The V call is TRBV29-1, the J call TRBJ2-1; TCRdb lists TRBD2, though no DNA is available to test this call. Looked up from germline, CDR1 is SQVTM and CDR2 is ANQGSEA. The CDR3 spans 12 residues. The CDR3 region is CSVPSGSNEQFF.

Here the CDR3 reads CASPRGTAAFF. The chain uses TRBV6-1 and TRBJ1-1; TCRdb outputs TRBD1, but without DNA this stays unchecked. The CDR3 is made up of 11 amino acids. Germline V gene lookup returns CDR1 MNHNS and CDR2 SASEGT.

V usage is TRBV4-1 and J usage is TRBJ2-7. The CDR3 runs to 15 residues. Germline CDR1 and CDR2: MGHRA and YSYEKL. The CDR3 is CASSQEPGESYEQYF.

This chain links TRBV7-9 with TRBJ1-3; TCRdb indicates TRBD1, and absent DNA this call remains unverified. The CDR3 has 15 residues. Per the germline V gene, CDR1 is SEHNR and CDR2 is FQNEAQ (reference sequence). The CDR3 loop is CASSPRTGYGNTIYF.

The rearrangement joins TRBV6-6 to TRBJ2-5; TCRdb selects TRBD1, and the lack of DNA leaves this call unchecked. The CDR3 sequence is 14 residues long. Germline loops: CDR1 MNHNY, CDR2 SVGAGI (reference sequence). The CDR3: CASSYPGAGETQYF.

CDR3 sequence: CASSGKHRLYEQYF. The V call is TRBV7-2, the J call TRBJ2-7; TCRdb picks TRBD1, but there is no DNA to check that call. CDR1 is SGHTA and CDR2 is FQGNSA in the germline V gene. CDR3 length equals 14 residues. Based on the CDR3 plus reference TRBV7-2 and TRBJ2-7, the full variable domain is GAGVSQSPSNKVTEKGKDVELRCDPISGHTALYWYRQSLGQGLEFLIYFQGNSAPDKSGLPSDRFSAERTGGSVSTLTIQRTQQEDSAVYLCASSGKHRLYEQYFGPGTRLTVT.

The V gene is TRBV7-2, the J gene TRBJ2-1. This CDR3 has 13 residues. CDR1 is SGHTA and CDR2 is FQGNSA in the germline V gene. CDR3 amino acids: CASSSDLRGEQFF. Based on the CDR3 plus reference TRBV7-2 and TRBJ2-1, the full variable domain is GAGVSQSPSNKVTEKGKDVELRCDPISGHTALYWYRQSLGQGLEFLIYFQGNSAPDKSGLPSDRFSAERTGGSVSTLTIQRTQQEDSAVYLCASSSDLRGEQFFGPGTRLTVL.

V and J are TRBV29-1 and TRBJ2-3. CDR1 is SQVTM and CDR2 is ANQGSEA in the germline V gene. This CDR3 is built from 11 residues. CDR3 amino acids: CSVGSTDTQYF.

CDR3 loop: CSVEVPSSISYEQYF. The chain recombines TRBV29-1 with TRBJ2-7. Germline CDR1 reads SQVTM; CDR2 reads ANQGSEA. This CDR3 is 15 amino acids long.

V gene TRBV19 combines with J gene TRBJ1-1; TCRdb's D call of TRBD1 is untestable without DNA. CDR3 length: 17 residues. Looked up from germline, CDR1 is LNHDA and CDR2 is SQIVND (reference sequence). The CDR3 protein is CASKPRTAKKPDTEAFF.

This chain links TRBV20-1 with TRBJ2-1. The CDR3 length is 15 residues. The germline V gene has CDR1 DFQATT and CDR2 SNEGSKA (reference sequence). The CDR3 protein is CSARDIASSYNEQFF.

V gene TRBV4-3 combines with J gene TRBJ2-1; there is no DNA to check the TCRdb D call of TRBD2. CDR3 length: 14 amino acids. Germline loops: CDR1 LGHNA, CDR2 YSLEER. The CDR3 region is CASSGTSGYNEQFF.

The CDR3 region is CASSQDRDTSNYGYTF. The V call is TRBV4-2, the J call TRBJ1-2; TCRdb lists TRBD1, though no DNA is available to test this call. The CDR3 length is 16 residues. Per germline, CDR1 LGHNA and CDR2 YNFKEQ.

CDR3 loop: CASSVGRLADLQYF. V usage is TRBV9 and J usage is TRBJ2-3; TCRdb designates TRBD2, a call that cannot be tested without DNA. Germline V gives CDR1 SGDLS, CDR2 YYNGEE. This CDR3 comprises 14 residues.

The V gene is TRBV24-1, the J gene TRBJ2-2; the TCRdb call, TRBD2, lacks DNA for checking. Germline V gives CDR1 KGHDR, CDR2 SFDVKD. The CDR3 extends over 15 amino acids. The CDR3 loop reads CATSDLAGVTGELFF.

This rearrangement joins TRBV29-1 to TRBJ2-1. Germline loops: CDR1 SQVTM, CDR2 ANQGSEA. The CDR3 is 11 residues long. CDR3 loop: CSVEETAEQFF.

This chain joins TRBV7-9 and TRBJ2-7; checking the TCRdb D call of TRBD1 is not possible without DNA. This CDR3 comprises 13 residues. Germline CDR1 and CDR2: SEHNR and FQNEAQ (reference sequence). The CDR3 region is CASSLIGGYEQYF.

V and J are TRBV29-1 and TRBJ1-3. Germline V gives CDR1 SQVTM, CDR2 ANQGSEA. The length of the CDR3 is 12 residues. The chain's CDR3 is CSIRGAGNTIYF.

The chain links TRBV10-3 to TRBJ1-1. There are 15 residues in the CDR3. Germline V gene data show CDR1 as ENHRY and CDR2 as SYGVKD. CDR3 region: CAISERTGLNTEAFF.